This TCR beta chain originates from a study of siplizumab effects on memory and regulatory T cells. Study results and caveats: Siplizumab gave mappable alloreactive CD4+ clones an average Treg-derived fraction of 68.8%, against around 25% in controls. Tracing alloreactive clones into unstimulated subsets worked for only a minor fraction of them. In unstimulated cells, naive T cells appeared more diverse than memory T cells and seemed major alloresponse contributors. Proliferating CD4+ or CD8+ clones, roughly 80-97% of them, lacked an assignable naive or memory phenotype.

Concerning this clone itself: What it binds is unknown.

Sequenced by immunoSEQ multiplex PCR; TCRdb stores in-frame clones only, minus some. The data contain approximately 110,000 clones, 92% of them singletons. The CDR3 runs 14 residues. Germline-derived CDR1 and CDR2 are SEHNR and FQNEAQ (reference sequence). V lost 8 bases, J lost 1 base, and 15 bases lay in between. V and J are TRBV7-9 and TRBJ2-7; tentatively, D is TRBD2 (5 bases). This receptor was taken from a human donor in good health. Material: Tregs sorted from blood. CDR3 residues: CASRRAGGSYEQYF. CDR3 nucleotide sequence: TGTGCCAGCCGCCGGGCGGGTGGGTCCTACGAGCAGTACTTC.